This T cell receptor (beta chain) was sequenced in a study of naive and memory T cell subsets (dated by TCRdb to 2016 to 2017). For context, the study as a whole: The study applied an open-source, UMI-based TCR alpha and beta sequencing pipeline to sorted naive and memory peripheral blood T cell subsets. The functional CMV T cell responses agreed completely with IgG serology results. RNA was DNase-treated and reverse transcribed with TCR constant-region primers, mostly using SuperScript III.

Separate amplification of TCR alpha and beta chain libraries was performed from the second PCR step onward. CMV status of each donor was established by measuring IFNgamma production from CD4+ T cells after fresh PBMCs were stimulated overnight with CMV viral lysate. CD4 T cells were positively selected with Miltenyi beads, followed by positive selection of CD8 T cells from the CD4-negative fraction. Cells were stained for CD3, CD4, CD8, CD45RA, CD27 and a live/dead dye and were sorted on a BD Aria II into four subsets based on CD45RA and CD27. Three healthy volunteers provided blood, and each donor's sample was split into CD4 and CD8 T cells and then further divided into four differentiation subsets. Roughly 130 ml of peripheral blood was collected from each donor, and PBMC were isolated by Ficoll-Paque PLUS density-gradient centrifugation. The sorted cells were lysed in RLT buffer, after which RNA was extracted using a Qiagen RNeasy kit and kept at -80 degrees C.

Overall results and qualifications from the work: The repertoire findings for the naive and memory subsets could not be validated, as no ground truth was available. A few larger clonotypes were present in naive repertoires, particularly the CD8 repertoires, and these clonotypes were possibly memory cells re-expressing CD45RA. Following error correction, more than 85% of naive TCR sequences occurred only once, which made naive abundance distributions much steeper than those of memory subsets. Clonotypes were defined as single alpha or beta chain sequences, not paired alpha/beta receptors. RNA-based TCR counts may be influenced by expression changes linked to T cell activation and differentiation. In both CD4 and CD8 cells, going from naive through CM, EM and EMRA, the Gini index went up while Shannon and inverse Simpson diversity went down. A power law was followed by TCR abundance, with an exponent that differed between naive and memory subsets but was consistent across the three individuals.

This clonotype showed up just a few times. The antigen it binds to is not known. Base qualities are missing; no much larger clone stands one base away. Receptor amplification or capture employed UMI-ligation and nested PCR. An equimolar mix of two oligonucleotides covering both TRBC1 and TRBC2 was used as the beta constant-region primer. Four rounds of PCR, combining the SP2 primer with nested alpha and beta constant-region primers, were used to amplify the ligated cDNA. A single-stranded oligonucleotide containing the SP2 primer and a 12-nucleotide UMI was joined to the 3' end of the cDNA by T4 RNA ligase 1. The ligation reaction was kept at 16 degrees C for roughly 19-25 hours. PCR2 was usually performed as a SYBR Green qPCR and halted at a preset threshold so that over-amplification would not occur. Apart from the first purification, every purification step used Agencourt AMPure XP magnetic beads. Libraries were quantified by Qubit and checked on a TapeStation, with a main peak expected near 650 bp. Pooled libraries were sequenced on an Illumina MiSeq with v2 2x251 paired-end kits, typically giving roughly 0.95-2.1 million reads per sample. Each sample library was pooled at about 4 nM, and about 4.5-7.5% PhiX was included to improve cluster recognition. In the original analysis: Decombinator assigned V and J genes to Demultiplexor-processed FASTQ reads by tag matching, allowing a single base-pair mismatch. Collapsinator used UMIs to correct both sequencing errors and frequency errors arising from PCR heterogeneity. CDR3Translator translated TCRs and extracted CDR3s from the conserved cysteine to the FGXG phenylalanine, flagging non-productive sequences. Gini, Shannon entropy and inverse Simpson indices were calculated on repertoires subsampled to equal numbers of UMI-defined TCRs. Power-law fits to clonotype abundance distributions were performed by maximum likelihood within the linear range. When run on a single naive CD8 sample, MIGEC and the pipeline yielded similar UMI counts, similar unique TCR numbers and similar clonal distributions. One analysis removed from the naive repertoire any naive TCRs that were also found in any memory subset from the same donor. The repertoires were searched for about 7,300 CMV-associated CDR3 sequences that had been compiled from VDJdb and a published dataset. The public reads were run again by TCRdb, first through fastp at Q25 and then through MiXCR, and only productive beta chains were kept. Rows with one shared CDR3 protein collapse into an entry with the most common genes and DNA. The V and J calls follow TCRdb's processing rather than the paper's. The sample profile shows 85,000 or so distinct CDR3 sequences; 9% to 9.5% of them were found once. The ten largest clones add up to roughly 1.2% of the sample.

The germline V gene (reference sequence) sets CDR1 to DFQATT and CDR2 to SNEGSKA. Clipping removes 6 bases from V and 8 bases from J, with 13 as the unmatched junction base count. The CDR3 sequence holds 15 residues, the cysteine and phenylalanine included. Only CDR3 DNA remains: 45 bases, in frame from the first base. The chain uses TRBV20-1 and TRBJ2-1, and 10 junctional nucleotides match TRBD2. The receptor comes from a human donor in good health. Sequenced input: naive CD8+ T cells from blood. Reading the label with the study, this specimen's cell subset or site is: naive T cells, CD45RA high CD27+. DNA sequence: TGCAGTGCAGAGCGGGAGGGACTAGAGGTCCATGAGCAGTTCTTC. It translates as CSAEREGLEVHEQFF.